This record looks at one T cell receptor (beta chain) sequence and its context. Its antigen remains unidentified. The data derive from a study of shared clonotypes between healthy human individuals. Study observations and caveats: The four-donor shared clonotypes exceeded non-shared clonotypes in generation probability, with non-shared ones scoring lower.

All of the donors resided in Nashville, Tennessee, and each was a Caucasian adult. Per germline, CDR1 SGHNT and CDR2 YYREEE (reference sequence). Trimming took off 0 bases at V and 10 bases at J, with 11 bases between the two ends. The CDR3 runs 13 residues. Here immunoSEQ multiplex PCR was the method, and the copy in TCRdb shows in-frame clones only, minus some. This table holds roughly 650,000 clones, 95% to 98% found once. The chain uses TRBV5-4 and TRBJ2-1, with D hard to call. This TCR was recovered from a woman under 40 in good health. The sample taken for sequencing was naive CD4+ T cells sorted from blood. The subset denotes: CD45RA+ positively selected. The DNA for the CDR3 is TGTGCCAGCAGCTTGGCCGTGGTCGAGGAGCAGTTCTTC. Protein sequence: CASSLAVVEEQFF.